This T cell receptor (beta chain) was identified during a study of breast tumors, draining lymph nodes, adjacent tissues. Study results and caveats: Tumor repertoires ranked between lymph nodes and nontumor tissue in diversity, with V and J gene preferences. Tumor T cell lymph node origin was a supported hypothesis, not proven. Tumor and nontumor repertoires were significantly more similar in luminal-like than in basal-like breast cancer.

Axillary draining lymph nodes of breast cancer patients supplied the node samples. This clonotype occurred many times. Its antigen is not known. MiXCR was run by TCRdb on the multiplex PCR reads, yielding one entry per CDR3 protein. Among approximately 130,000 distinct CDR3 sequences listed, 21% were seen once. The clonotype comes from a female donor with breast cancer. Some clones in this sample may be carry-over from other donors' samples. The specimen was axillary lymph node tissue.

Written as DNA, the CDR3 is TGTGCCAGCAGCTTAGCGGGGAGCAACTCTGGAAACACCATATATTTT. Protein sequence: CASSLAGSNSGNTIYF. The chain employs TRBV11-2 and TRBJ1-3; D gene unclear. Germline V gives CDR1 SGHAT, CDR2 FQNNGV. V dropped 1 base and J dropped 0 bases, with 10 bases sitting between them. This CDR3 is 16 amino acids long. Full variable domain (missing parts from reference TRBV11-2 and TRBJ1-3): EAGVAQSPRYKIIEKRQSVAFWCNPISGHATLYWYQQILGQGPKLLIQFQNNGVVDDSQLPKDRFSAERLKGVDSTLKIQPAKLEDSAVYLCASSLAGSNSGNTIYFGEGSWLTVV.